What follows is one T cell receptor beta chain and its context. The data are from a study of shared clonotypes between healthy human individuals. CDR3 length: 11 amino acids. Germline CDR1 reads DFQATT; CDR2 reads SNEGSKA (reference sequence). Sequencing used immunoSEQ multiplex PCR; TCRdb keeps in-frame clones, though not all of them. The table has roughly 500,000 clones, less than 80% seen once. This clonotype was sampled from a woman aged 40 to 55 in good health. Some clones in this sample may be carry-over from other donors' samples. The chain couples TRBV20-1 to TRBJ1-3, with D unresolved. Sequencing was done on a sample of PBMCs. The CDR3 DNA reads TGCAGCCTCTCCAGGGGAAACACCATATATTTT. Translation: CSLSRGNTIYF.